These T cell receptor beta chains were read from a single sample in a study of neurological immune-mediated disorders. MiXCR was run by TCRdb on the 5' RACE reads, yielding one entry per CDR3 protein. Of approximately 44,000 distinct CDR3 sequences in the sample, more than 14% were seen once. Specimen: CD4+ T cells from blood. The origin of the receptors is a woman in her sixties or seventies with HTLV-1-associated myelopathy (HAM/TSP). Each CDR3 is given with its conserved first and last residue. The D gene is left open where the match is weak. The listing skips clone size in some rows; elsewhere it reads once, few, many or a size class.

TRBV11-3	once	.	TRBJ2-3	CASSLGAYDPTDTQYF	TGTGCCAGCAGCTTAGGGGCCTACGATCCAACAGATACGCAGTATTTT
TRBV20-1	many	TRBD2	TRBJ2-1	CSARFLAGGGEQFF	TGCAGTGCTAGATTCCTAGCGGGGGGGGGGGAGCAGTTCTTC
TRBV12-3/TRBV12-4	many	.	TRBJ1-1	CASNTGVVNTEAFF	TGTGCCAGCAACACGGGGGTTGTGAACACTGAAGCTTTCTTT
TRBV2	.	.	TRBJ1-1	CASSDRANSEAFF	TGTGCCAGCAGTGATCGGGCTAACTCTGAAGCTTTCTTT
TRBV5-1	many	.	TRBJ1-2	CATRDEGSIYGYTF	TGCGCCACCCGGGACGAGGGTTCCATATATGGCTACACCTTC
TRBV10-3	many	TRBD2	TRBJ2-1	CAISEPQAGGSYNEQFF	TGTGCCATCAGTGAGCCCCAAGCGGGGGGCTCCTACAATGAGCAGTTCTTC
TRBV5-5	many	TRBD1	TRBJ1-2	CASSLSGTGNGYTF	TGTGCCAGCAGTTTATCCGGGACAGGGAATGGCTACACCTTC
TRBV27	many	TRBD1	TRBJ2-7	CASSLLTSYRGRSYEQYF	TGTGCCAGCAGTCTTCTCACTTCATACAGGGGTAGATCCTACGAGCAGTACTTC
TRBV7-9	many	.	TRBJ2-4	CASSLSSDGASQNIQYF	TGTGCCAGCAGCTTGTCTTCGGACGGGGCTAGCCAAAACATTCAGTACTTC
TRBV7-9	few	.	TRBJ1-1	CASSHAGGWGTEAFF	TGTGCCAGCAGCCACGCGGGGGGCTGGGGCACTGAAGCTTTCTTT
TRBV20-1	many	.	TRBJ2-1	CSARDLGGPYNEQFF	TGCAGTGCTAGAGATTTGGGGGGCCCGTACAATGAGCAGTTCTTC
TRBV5-1	many	TRBD2	TRBJ2-3	CASRPSGGRSDTQYF	TGCGCCAGCAGACCGAGCGGGGGAAGGTCAGATACGCAGTATTTT
TRBV20-1	many	.	TRBJ1-6	CSARDGTVSSYNSPLHF	TGCAGTGCTAGAGATGGGACGGTGAGCTCCTATAATTCACCCCTCCACTTT
TRBV7-9	many	TRBD1	TRBJ1-1	CASSPITGGSSRTEAFF	TGTGCCAGCAGCCCTATCACAGGGGGTTCGTCGAGGACTGAAGCTTTCTTT
TRBV15	many	.	TRBJ2-7	CATSYRVGDEQYF	TGTGCCACCAGCTACAGGGTTGGGGACGAGCAGTACTTC
TRBV6-5	many	.	TRBJ2-7	CASSYQAGGYEQYF	TGTGCCAGCAGTTATCAGGCCGGGGGCTACGAGCAGTACTTC
TRBV3-1	many	.	TRBJ2-7	CASSQDASISYEQYF	TGTGCCAGCAGCCAAGATGCGAGTATCTCCTACGAGCAGTACTTC
TRBV5-6	many	.	TRBJ2-1	CASSWPTSSYNEQFF	TGTGCCAGCAGCTGGCCGACCAGCTCCTACAATGAGCAGTTCTTC
TRBV7-9	many	.	TRBJ2-5	CASSYIGETQYF	TGTGCCAGCAGCTACATCGGGGAGACCCAGTACTTC
TRBV12-3/TRBV12-4	many	.	TRBJ2-5	CASSPQGTVAETQYF	TGTGCCAGCAGTCCACAGGGTACCGTCGCGGAGACCCAGTACTTC
TRBV5-8	.	TRBD1	TRBJ1-5	CASSLVTGTVQPQHF	TGTGCCAGCAGCTTGGTTACCGGGACAGTTCAGCCCCAGCATTTT
TRBV7-3	.	.	TRBJ2-5	CASSLLAGYQETQYF	TGTGCCAGCAGCTTATTGGCGGGATACCAAGAGACCCAGTACTTC
TRBV10-3	many	.	TRBJ1-6	CAITGAPSQNSPLHF	TGTGCCATCACGGGTGCACCGAGCCAGAATTCACCCCTCCACTTT
TRBV5-1	.	TRBD2	TRBJ2-7	CASSLLTSGNYEQYF	TGCGCCAGCAGCTTGCTTACTAGCGGCAACTACGAGCAGTACTTC
TRBV5-1	many	TRBD1	TRBJ2-1	CASSSRGTEGSEQFF	TGCGCCAGCAGCTCCAGAGGGACAGAAGGGAGTGAGCAGTTCTTC
TRBV5-6	.	.	TRBJ2-1	CASSTLWVEGSYNEQFF	TGTGCCAGCAGCACCCTGTGGGTAGAAGGTTCCTACAATGAGCAGTTCTTC
TRBV7-2	many	TRBD1	TRBJ1-2	CASSPRQGVYGYTF	TGTGCCAGCAGCCCCCGACAGGGGGTCTATGGCTACACCTTC
TRBV5-1	many	TRBD1	TRBJ2-7	CASSVRQGYEQYF	TGCGCCAGCAGCGTCCGACAGGGCTACGAGCAGTACTTC
TRBV20-1	many	TRBD1	TRBJ1-3	CSARAWTGSWNTIYF	TGCAGTGCTAGAGCGTGGACAGGGTCTTGGAACACCATATATTTT
TRBV5-1	many	TRBD1	TRBJ2-5	CASSLGIQGRGETQYF	TGCGCCAGCAGCTTGGGGATACAGGGGCGCGGGGAGACCCAGTACTTC
TRBV14	.	.	TRBJ2-5	CASSRTGSRTQYF	TGTGCCAGCAGCCGGACGGGCTCCAGGACCCAGTACTTC
TRBV20-1	many	TRBD1	TRBJ2-3	CSASWGQGTDTQYF	TGCAGTGCTAGTTGGGGACAGGGCACAGATACGCAGTATTTT
TRBV7-2	many	.	TRBJ2-1	CASSPASGQIYNEQFF	TGTGCCAGCAGCCCCGCCTCGGGACAAATCTACAATGAGCAGTTCTTC
TRBV6-5	many	.	TRBJ2-1	CASSPPGLDEQFF	TGTGCCAGCAGTCCCCCGGGTTTGGATGAGCAGTTCTTC
TRBV10-1	many	.	TRBJ2-3	CASNDGGFTDTQYF	TGCGCCAGCAATGACGGAGGGTTCACAGATACGCAGTATTTT
TRBV5-1	many	.	TRBJ1-2	CASSLKQGANNYGYTF	TGCGCCAGCAGCTTGAAACAGGGCGCGAATAACTATGGCTACACCTTC
TRBV30	.	.	TRBJ2-1	CAWRRDTSRNEQFF	TGTGCCTGGAGGAGGGACACTAGCCGCAATGAGCAGTTCTTC
TRBV20-1	many	TRBD1	TRBJ1-5	CSVRDRGDQPQHF	TGCAGTGTTCGGGACAGGGGGGATCAGCCCCAGCATTTT
TRBV20-1	many	TRBD1	TRBJ1-2	CSASEGARNYGYTF	TGCAGTGCTAGCGAGGGGGCGAGGAACTATGGCTACACCTTC
TRBV10-3	many	.	TRBJ1-3	CAISRGGAGAGNTIYF	TGTGCCATCAGTAGAGGGGGAGCCGGCGCTGGAAACACCATATATTTT
TRBV20-1	many	.	TRBJ1-1	CSAFRIGVDPLNTEAFF	TGCAGTGCTTTTCGTATCGGGGTGGATCCCCTTAACACTGAAGCTTTCTTT
TRBV11-3	few	TRBD2	TRBJ2-7	CASSRASGETYEQYF	TGTGCCAGCAGCCGCGCTAGCGGGGAGACCTACGAGCAGTACTTC
TRBV4-2	.	.	TRBJ2-1	CASSQAGRSGTYNEQFF	TGTGCCAGCAGCCAAGCTGGGAGATCAGGGACCTACAATGAGCAGTTCTTC
TRBV11-2	many	TRBD1	TRBJ2-7	CASSSRQGTYREQYF	TGTGCCAGCAGCTCGCGACAGGGGACTTATCGAGAGCAGTACTTC
TRBV5-1	few	.	TRBJ2-1	CASSLGGPNEQFF	TGCGCCAGCAGCTTGGGGGGACCGAATGAGCAGTTCTTC
TRBV20-1	.	.	TRBJ2-1	CSASIGGNSGWNEQSF	TGCAGTGCTAGTATCGGCGGGAATAGCGGATGGAATGAGCAGTCCTTC
TRBV2	many	.	TRBJ2-3	CASTVTVGTSTDTQYF	TGTGCCAGCACGGTTACGGTAGGCACTAGCACAGATACGCAGTATTTT
TRBV20-1	many	.	TRBJ1-2	CSARDRGYGYTF	TGCAGTGCTAGAGACAGGGGCTATGGCTACACCTTC
TRBV5-5	many	.	TRBJ2-7	CASSLAVHPTNEQYF	TGTGCCAGCAGCTTGGCCGTGCACCCTACCAACGAGCAGTACTTC
TRBV5-4	.	.	TRBJ2-2	CASSLDPKGDGELFF	TGTGCCAGCAGCTTGGACCCAAAGGGAGACGGGGAGCTGTTTTTT
TRBV12-3/TRBV12-4	many	.	TRBJ1-2	CASSLAHGGGYTF	TGTGCCAGCAGTTTAGCGCATGGGGGCGGCTACACCTTC
TRBV6-2/TRBV6-3	many	.	TRBJ2-1	CASRRGRGPSYNEQFF	TGTGCCAGCAGGCGCGGTAGGGGCCCCTCCTACAATGAGCAGTTCTTC
TRBV11-2	many	.	TRBJ2-7	CASSLVGGRSSYEQYF	TGTGCCAGCAGCTTAGTCGGGGGGCGAAGCTCCTACGAGCAGTACTTC
TRBV30	many	.	TRBJ2-5	CAWSSLTQGRETQYF	TGTGCCTGGAGTTCCCTCACCCAGGGGCGAGAGACCCAGTACTTC
TRBV27	.	.	TRBJ1-1	CASSPFFSGNTEAFF	TGTGCCAGCAGTCCTTTCTTCAGCGGGAACACTGAAGCTTTCTTT
TRBV12-3/TRBV12-4	many	TRBD1	TRBJ2-2	CASSLGQGGTGELFF	TGTGCCAGCAGTTTGGGACAGGGAGGCACCGGGGAGCTGTTTTTT
TRBV3-1	many	TRBD2	TRBJ2-3	CASSYGTSGGPGYF	TGTGCCAGCAGCTATGGGACTAGCGGGGGGCCCGGGTATTTT
TRBV5-1	many	TRBD1	TRBJ2-2	CASSLVSGGATGELFF	TGCGCCAGCAGCTTGGTGTCAGGGGGTGCGACCGGGGAGCTGTTTTTT
TRBV5-1	many	.	TRBJ1-6	CASSLERSSGRPLHF	TGCGCCAGCAGCTTGGAAAGGTCCTCCGGTAGGCCCCTCCACTTT